This TCR beta chain was identified during a study of shared clonotypes between healthy human individuals. Sequencing used immunoSEQ multiplex PCR; TCRdb keeps in-frame clones, though not all of them. Of roughly 1.4 million clones detected, approximately 98.5% appear once; the ten largest clones hold over 0.3%. The CDR3 runs 15 residues. Germline V gene sequence: CDR1 SGHRS, CDR2 YFSETQ. V shed 1 base and J shed 0 bases, with 7 bases lying between them. About this clone itself: The sample carries other DNA sequences with the same CDR3.

The specimen sequenced was naive CD4+ T cells sorted from blood. As for subset: CD45RA+ positively selected. The source is a man younger than 45 in good health. The chain links TRBV5-1 to TRBJ2-2; no clear D. CDR3 DNA: TGCGCCAGCAGCTTGCTGACGGCGAACACCGGGGAGCTGTTTTTT. Amino acids: CASSLLTANTGELFF.